A single sample is the source of the 20 T cell receptor beta chains below, sequenced in a study of blood T cell repertoires in COVID-19. The assay was immunoSEQ multiplex PCR, and TCRdb's table has in-frame clones only and misses some. Counted here are about 120,000 clones, more than 80% occurring once; the ten biggest clones make up 25% to 35%. The specimen was peripheral blood. Every receptor here comes from a man aged 65 to 79 with active or convalescent COVID-19.

This clone was observed once. The chain uses TRBV28 and TRBJ1-5, with 7 positions matching TRBD1. V dropped 9 bases and J dropped 0; count of bases not matched to a gene: 8. Looked up from germline, CDR1 is MDHEN and CDR2 is SYDVKM. CDR3 size: 15 residues. Here the CDR3 DNA reads TGTGCCAGTATGGGGGGACAGTATAGCAATCAGCCCCAGCATTTT. Its protein is CASMGGQYSNQPQHF.

This chain joins TRBV6-2 or TRBV6-3 and TRBJ1-1; weak D call: TRBD1 (5 bases). The V end lost 5 bases, the J end lost 1 base, and 17 bases lay between the germline ends. The germline V gene encodes CDR1 MNHEY and CDR2 SVGEGT. The length of the CDR3 is 16 residues. The CDR3 is CASSDPGQGRNTEAFF. CDR3 bases: TGTGCCAGCAGTGACCCGGGCCAGGGTAGGAACACTGAAGCTTTCTTT.

V usage is TRBV5-1 and J usage is TRBJ1-2; D uncertain. The CDR3 has 12 amino acids. The V end was cut by 0 bases, the J end by 8 bases, with 8 bases between. Per the germline V gene, CDR1 is SGHRS and CDR2 is YFSETQ. The CDR3 sequence: CASSLGGQGYTF. DNA of the CDR3: TGCGCCAGCAGCTTGGGAGGGCAAGGCTACACCTTC.

This chain links TRBV4-1 with TRBJ2-5, with D possibly being TRBD2 (6 bases). Trimming took off 0 bases at V and 1 base at J, with 12 bases between the two ends. Looked up from germline, CDR1 is MGHRA and CDR2 is YSYEKL. The CDR3 is 16 amino acids. CDR3 bases: TGCGCCAGCAGCCAAGATCAGTGGAGGGGCCAAGAGACCCAGTACTTC. This codes for CASSQDQWRGQETQYF.

The chain employs TRBV28 and TRBJ1-4; 9 bases match TRBD1. Germline CDR1 and CDR2: MDHEN and SYDVKM. The junction had 7 bases not matched to a gene; V was cut back by 6 bases and J by 8 bases. The CDR3 is 14 residues long. CDR3 residues: CASRIGDRDEKLFF. Written as DNA, the CDR3 is TGTGCCAGCAGAATCGGGGACAGGGACGAAAAACTGTTTTTT.

The chain has TRBV3-1 (or the pseudogene TRBV3-2) and TRBJ2-7, with D possibly TRBD1 on 5 matching bases. The germline gives CDR1 LGHDT, CDR2 YNNKEL (reference sequence). CDR3 length: 17 amino acids. V lost 1 base and J lost 4, with 20 bases in between. The DNA for the CDR3 is TGTGCCAGCAGCCAAGCATTTGTGGGGCCGGCGCCTTACGAGCAGTACTTC. It encodes CASSQAFVGPAPYEQYF.

This chain uses TRBV6-5 with TRBJ1-3; a weak D match, TRBD1 (5 bases). Per the germline V gene, CDR1 is MNHEY and CDR2 is SVGAGI. The CDR3 covers 15 residues. V was shortened by 6 bases and J by 4 bases, with 16 bases between the two germline ends. The CDR3 is CASRPSGNSGNTIYF. The DNA for the CDR3 is TGTGCCAGCAGACCATCAGGGAATTCCGGAAACACCATATATTTT.

The chain recombines TRBV7-6 with TRBJ2-1; D is possibly TRBD2 (7 bases). This CDR3 has 15 amino acids. Germline-derived CDR1 and CDR2 are SGHVS and FNYEAQ. V shed 5 bases and J shed 8 bases, with 19 bases lying between them. The DNA for the CDR3 is TGTGCCAGCAGCCTGACAGGCGGGGGCGTTGATGAGCAGTTCTTC. Protein product: CASSLTGGGVDEQFF.

For the CDR3, the DNA is TGTGCCAGCAGCGGACAGGAGAACACTGAAGCTTTCTTT. Amino acids: CASSGQENTEAFF. V and J are TRBV2 and TRBJ1-1; 7 positions match TRBD1. Germline values: CDR1 SNHLY, CDR2 FYNNEI. The CDR3 has 13 residues. Trimming removed 6 bases from V and 1 base from J; junction bases left unmatched: 2.

V and J are TRBV30 and TRBJ1-5; 10 bases line up with TRBD1. CDR1 and CDR2 (germline): GTSNPN, SVGIG (reference sequence). With 3 bases clipped from V and 0 bases from J, the junction kept 8 bases outside the gene matches. The length of the CDR3 is 17 residues. CDR3 nucleotide sequence: TGTGCCTGGAGCCGGGACAGGGGATCGAATAGCAATCAGCCCCAGCATTTT. Translating it yields CAWSRDRGSNSNQPQHF.

The chain recombines TRBV19 with TRBJ1-1, with D possibly being TRBD1 (5 bases). With 3 bases removed from V and 0 bases from J, the gap between germline ends came to 17 bases. Germline V gene data show CDR1 as LNHDA and CDR2 as SQIVND (reference sequence). This CDR3 is 17 amino acids long. CDR3 sequence: CASSIGTGRGLNTEAFF. The CDR3 nucleotides are TGTGCCAGTAGTATTGGAACGGGGCGGGGGTTGAACACTGAAGCTTTCTTT.

This chain uses TRBV20-1 with TRBJ1-1; D ambiguous. Germline assignment: CDR1 DFQATT and CDR2 SNEGSKA (reference sequence). V gave up 2 bases and J gave up 7 bases, with 5 bases separating them. The CDR3 is made up of 10 amino acids. The CDR3 spells CSARFSEAFF. As DNA, the CDR3 is TGCAGTGCTAGATTTAGTGAAGCTTTCTTT.

This chain joins TRBV30 and TRBJ2-4; D perhaps matches TRBD1 (6 bases). Trimming pared 0 bases from V and 0 bases from J, leaving 27 bases between. CDR1 is GTSNPN, CDR2 SVGIG, per germline (reference sequence). This CDR3 contains 21 residues. CDR3 sequence (DNA): TGTGCCTGGAGTGTAAGTCCGCAGGGGCTTTTGGGACATTCAGCCAAAAACATTCAGTACTTC. Translating gives CAWSVSPQGLLGHSAKNIQYF.

J is TRBJ2-7 and V is TRBV6-6; TRBD1 matches at 7 bases. The CDR3 loop spans 13 amino acids. CDR1 and CDR2 (germline): MNHNY, SVGAGI (reference sequence). The ends lost 5 bases at V and 3 bases at J; junction bases unmatched: 4. The CDR3 is CASSPRDSYEQYF. The CDR3, as DNA: TGTGCCAGCAGTCCCAGGGACAGCTACGAGCAGTACTTC.

The chain is built from TRBV28 and TRBJ2-2; D call uncertain. Germline V gene lookup returns CDR1 MDHEN and CDR2 SYDVKM. The CDR3 loop spans 13 amino acids. Trimming left V 5 bases short and J 5 bases short, with 9 bases between. CDR3 in amino acids: CASSPPQTGELFF. DNA of the CDR3: TGTGCCAGCAGTCCCCCGCAGACCGGGGAGCTGTTTTTT.

This sequence joins TRBV2 and TRBJ1-2; D uncertain. The CDR3 covers 15 residues. The germline gives CDR1 SNHLY, CDR2 FYNNEI. V dropped 1 base and J dropped 2 bases, with 11 bases sitting between them. The CDR3 is CASSEGVDSNYGYTF. The CDR3 DNA sequence: TGTGCCAGCAGTGAAGGGGTGGACTCAAACTATGGCTACACCTTC.

J is TRBJ2-5 and V is TRBV24-1, with 7 bases fitting TRBD1. Germline V gene data show CDR1 as KGHDR and CDR2 as SFDVKD. V lost 4 bases, J lost 4 bases, and 2 bases stayed unmatched. There are 13 residues in the CDR3. In DNA, the CDR3 is TGTGCCACCAGTGACTGGGACAGAGAGACCCAGTACTTC. Translating it yields CATSDWDRETQYF.

V and J are TRBV11-3 and TRBJ2-3; TRBD2 matches 12 bases. The germline gives CDR1 SGHNT, CDR2 YENEEA. The CDR3 sequence is 16 residues long. V shed 4 bases and J 0 bases; nucleotides not matched to a gene: 2. CDR3 coding DNA: TGTGCCAGCAGCTCAGGGACTAGCGGGAGCACAGATACGCAGTATTTT. This sequence encodes CASSSGTSGSTDTQYF.

The J gene is TRBJ1-3, the V gene TRBV6-5; D is uncertain. Trimming pared 10 bases from V and 8 bases from J, leaving 12 bases between. This CDR3 has 11 residues. Germline assignment: CDR1 MNHEY and CDR2 SVGAGI. The CDR3 spells CATRVRDTIYF. CDR3 sequence (DNA): TGTGCCACGAGGGTCCGGGACACCATATATTTT.

The rearrangement uses TRBV3-1 (or the pseudogene TRBV3-2) and TRBJ2-4, with TRBD1 as a possible D gene (6 bases). The CDR3 has 15 residues. The V and J ends lost 3 bases and 0 bases respectively, with 9 bases between them. CDR1 is LGHDT, CDR2 YNNKEL, per germline (reference sequence). CDR3 nucleotides: TGTGCCAGCAGCCAGGGGGCCCAAGCCAAAAACATTCAGTACTTC. Translation gives CASSQGAQAKNIQYF.